This paragraph reports one T cell receptor beta chain. The data belong to a study of shared T cell receptors in the human thymus. Sequencing used immunoSEQ multiplex PCR; TCRdb keeps in-frame clones, though not all of them. The repertoire holds tens of thousands of clones, with more than 90% as singletons. Sequenced material: thymocytes. This sequence was found in a human donor.

The CDR3 reads CASSGNLAMAETQYF. CDR3 nucleotides: TGTGCCAGCAGTGGTAACTTGGCCATGGCGGAGACCCAGTACTTC. The rearrangement links TRBV2 to TRBJ2-5; D not resolved. Trimming left V 4 bases short and J 5 bases short, with 17 bases between. The V gene's germline CDR1 is SNHLY and CDR2 FYNNEI. The CDR3 has 15 amino acids.